The 28 T cell receptor beta chains presented below share a single source sample, sequenced in a study of T-cell memory formation after mild COVID-19 (dated by TCRdb to about 2021). The library was generated by 5' RACE. The listed sequencing device is Illumina NovaSeq 6000. TCRdb cleaned the public reads at Q25 with fastp, built clones with MiXCR and kept in-frame beta chains. Every distinct CDR3 protein forms one entry, paired with its most common genes and DNA. The sample table shows roughly 170,000 distinct CDR3 sequences, and roughly 18% are seen once. The biggest ten clones account for roughly 4% of the sample. The sample consisted of PBMCs or a T cell subset sorted from them (not recorded which). The source of these receptors is a man younger than 35 who had mild COVID-19 (a few samples of this study predate the infection). The sample titles of this study are shuffled in the database, so cell type and time point are left out; the donor was told from shared clones.

A few counts support this clonotype. V gene TRBV27 combines with J gene TRBJ1-2; 7 bases line up with TRBD1. Germline CDR1 MNHEY, CDR2 SMNVEV (reference sequence). The ends lost 5 bases at V and 5 bases at J; junction bases unmatched: 14. The CDR3 length is 16 residues. CDR3 sequence (DNA): TGTGCCAGCAGTCCCCGATCCCCTACAGGGGTTTATGGCTACACCTTC. Protein: CASSPRSPTGVYGYTF.

This clonotype was found a few times. V usage is TRBV27 and J usage is TRBJ1-5; D is ambiguous. Germline V gene lookup returns CDR1 MNHEY and CDR2 SMNVEV (reference sequence). V gave up 3 bases and J gave up 3 bases, with 6 bases separating them. This CDR3 has 13 residues. The CDR3 here is CASSLSHNQPQHF. In DNA form, the CDR3 reads TGTGCCAGCAGTTTGAGCCACAATCAGCCCCAGCATTTT.

The rearrangement joins TRBV7-2 to TRBJ1-6; TRBD1 aligns across 7 bases. CDR1 SGHTA and CDR2 FQGNSA come from the germline V gene. The CDR3 has 16 residues. Trimming cost V 4 bases and J 9 bases; bases outside gene matches: 12. CDR3: CASSSSPGAGGSPLHF. In DNA form, the CDR3 reads TGTGCCAGCAGCTCCTCGCCGGGGGCAGGGGGTTCACCCCTCCACTTT.

This clonotype occurred a few times. The chain combines TRBV5-1 with TRBJ1-6; TRBD1 is a possible D gene (5 bases). The ends were cut back, 0 bases at V and 6 bases at J, with 10 bases in the middle. The germline V gene encodes CDR1 SGHRS and CDR2 YFSETQ. The CDR3 has 15 amino acids. CDR3: CASSLESQANSPLHF. CDR3 nucleotide sequence: TGCGCCAGCAGCTTGGAGTCACAGGCTAATTCACCCCTCCACTTT.

The gene calls are TRBV6-2 or TRBV6-3 and TRBJ2-2, with no clear D. Trimming took off 2 bases at V and 6 bases at J, with 4 bases between the two ends. Germline V gene lookup returns CDR1 MNHEY and CDR2 SVGEGT. The CDR3 is made up of 12 amino acids. CDR3 region: CASSYPPGELFF. The CDR3 nucleotides are TGTGCCAGCAGTTACCCCCCCGGGGAGCTGTTTTTT.

This clonotype was counted between two and nine times. The chain recombines TRBV24-1 with TRBJ1-3; the D is unclear. Trimming cost V 5 bases and J 2 bases, with 6 bases left between them. The germline CDR1 and CDR2 sequences are KGHDR and SFDVKD. This CDR3 is built from 13 residues. CDR3 in DNA: TGTGCCACCAGTGCGGCAGCTGGAAACACCATATATTTT. Residues: CATSAAAGNTIYF.

This clonotype was recorded a few times. The chain joins TRBV5-1 to TRBJ1-1; TRBD1 might be the D (6 bases). V was cut by 1 base and J by 4 bases, with 17 bases left in between. CDR1 and CDR2 from the germline V gene are SGHRS and YFSETQ. The CDR3 contains 16 residues. For the CDR3, the DNA is TGCGCCAGCAGCTTGTCCCCAGGGGTTGAAAGCACTGAAGCTTTCTTT. Encoded protein: CASSLSPGVESTEAFF.

This clonotype turned up a few times. This rearrangement joins TRBV7-2 to TRBJ2-3; 8 positions agree with TRBD2. V was pared by 5 bases and J by 0 bases, with 7 bases of the junction left unmatched. The CDR3 spans 16 residues. Germline-derived CDR1 and CDR2 are SGHTA and FQGNSA. Here the CDR3 DNA reads TGTGCCAGCAGCCAATACGGGGGGGCTAGCACAGATACGCAGTATTTT. Encoded protein: CASSQYGGASTDTQYF.

This chain links TRBV20-1 with TRBJ1-2, with D unclear. Germline V gives CDR1 DFQATT, CDR2 SNEGSKA (reference sequence). The ends were cut back, 3 bases at V and 1 base at J, with 6 bases in the middle. This CDR3 has 12 residues. The chain's CDR3 is CSASSNNYGYTF. The CDR3 nucleotides are TGCAGTGCTAGTAGTAATAACTATGGCTACACCTTC.

This chain joins TRBV18 and TRBJ2-4; 9 bases align to TRBD1. The CDR3 spans 16 residues. Germline V gene lookup returns CDR1 KGHSH and CDR2 LQKENI. The V and J ends lost 2 bases and 4 bases, in that order; junction bases with no gene match: 6. CDR3 in amino acids: CASSPLPDRGKNIQYF. The CDR3, as DNA: TGTGCCAGCTCACCATTACCGGACAGGGGAAAAAACATTCAGTACTTC. The full variable domain, with the rest looked up from reference TRBV18 and TRBJ2-4, is NAGVMQNPRHLVRRRGQEARLRCSPMKGHSHVYWYRQLPEEGLKFMVYLQKENIIDESGMPKERFSAEFPKEGPSILRIQQVVRGDSAAYFCASSPLPDRGKNIQYFGAGTRLSVL.

This clonotype was detected only a few times. CDR3 in DNA: TGTGCCAGCACCCCCGAGGGGACAACGAACACTGAAGCTTTCTTT. It specifies CASTPEGTTNTEAFF. The J gene is TRBJ1-1, the V gene TRBV7-8, with D possibly matching TRBD1 (6 bases). Germline V gene data show CDR1 as SGHVS and CDR2 as FQNEAQ. This CDR3 is built from 15 residues. V lost 7 bases, J lost 1 base, and 16 bases lay in between.

This clonotype was detected ten times or more. V gene TRBV7-6 combines with J gene TRBJ2-3; the D gene is possibly TRBD1 (5 bases). The CDR3 contains 14 residues. Trimming stripped 4 bases from V and 1 base from J, with 9 bases between. Germline V gene lookup returns CDR1 SGHVS and CDR2 FNYEAQ. The CDR3 sequence is CASSSGQGTDTQYF. The CDR3 DNA sequence: TGTGCCAGCAGCTCCGGACAAGGCACAGATACGCAGTATTTT.

The table lists this clonotype with many counts. V usage is TRBV19 and J usage is TRBJ1-5; TRBD1 might be the D (5 bases). With 7 bases removed from V and 9 bases from J, the gap between germline ends came to 16 bases. The CDR3 contains 13 residues. Germline V gene data show CDR1 as LNHDA and CDR2 as SQIVND (reference sequence). The CDR3: CASTMAGVRPQHF. Here the CDR3 DNA reads TGTGCCAGTACCATGGCGGGGGTCCGGCCCCAGCATTTT.

The chain uses TRBV3-1 and TRBJ1-3, with D uncertain. CDR1 and CDR2 from the germline V gene are LGHDT and YNNKEL (reference sequence). The CDR3 length is 13 residues. V was shortened by 1 base and J by 5 bases, with 6 bases between the two germline ends. CDR3 loop: CASSQVRRNTIYF. DNA of the CDR3: TGTGCCAGCAGCCAAGTGCGAAGAAACACCATATATTTT.

The chain links TRBV6-5 to TRBJ2-1, with 11 positions matching TRBD2. The CDR3 is 16 residues long. V dropped 6 bases and J dropped 6; count of bases not matched to a gene: 10. Looked up from germline, CDR1 is MNHEY and CDR2 is SVGAGI. CDR3 sequence (DNA): TGTGCCAGCAGCCCCTACGTAGCGGGGGGGCTCAATGAGCAGTTCTTC. Amino acid sequence: CASSPYVAGGLNEQFF.

There are a few counts of this clonotype. V and J are TRBV6-2 or TRBV6-3 and TRBJ1-1; no clear D gene. V lost 4 bases, J lost 1 base, and 10 bases lay in between. This CDR3 has 14 amino acids. Germline V gene data show CDR1 as MNHEY and CDR2 as SVGEGT. CDR3 protein: CASSLDGKNTEAFF. CDR3 sequence (DNA): TGTGCCAGCAGTTTAGACGGAAAGAACACTGAAGCTTTCTTT.

The chain carries TRBV4-1 and TRBJ2-5; D is unresolved. This CDR3 is built from 13 residues. Trimming left V 3 bases short and J 7 bases short, with 12 bases between. Per germline, CDR1 MGHRA and CDR2 YSYEKL. CDR3 loop: CASSQDRFWTQYF. CDR3 DNA: TGCGCCAGCAGCCAGGATCGATTTTGGACCCAGTACTTC.

This clonotype was found a few times. This sequence joins TRBV4-1 and TRBJ2-5, with no clear D. The CDR3 extends over 13 amino acids. V was clipped by 2 bases and J by 0 bases, with 4 bases between them. Germline V lookup: CDR1 MGHRA, CDR2 YSYEKL. CDR3: CASSQRYQETQYF. CDR3 bases: TGCGCCAGCAGCCAAAGGTACCAAGAGACCCAGTACTTC.

The chain carries TRBV29-1 and TRBJ1-6, with 7 positions matching TRBD1. Per germline, CDR1 SQVTM and CDR2 ANQGSEA. The CDR3 is 13 residues long. J lost 10 bases, V lost 5 bases, and 8 bases had no gene match. The CDR3 is CSVRQGSGSPLHF. CDR3 coding DNA: TGCAGCGTTAGACAGGGTTCCGGCTCACCCCTCCACTTT.

This clonotype was counted between two and nine times. The rearrangement uses TRBV6-5 and TRBJ1-1, with D possibly being TRBD1 (5 bases). Trimming pared 5 bases from V and 11 bases from J, leaving 15 bases between. From germline, CDR1 is MNHEY and CDR2 SVGAGI. This CDR3 has 12 amino acids. The CDR3 nucleotides read TGTGCCAGCAGTCCCGACAGAGGCCGGGCTTTCTTT. This codes for CASSPDRGRAFF.

The rearrangement joins TRBV5-1 to TRBJ2-1; TRBD1 matches 10 bases. Germline V lookup: CDR1 SGHRS, CDR2 YFSETQ. This CDR3 comprises 15 residues. The junction had 5 bases not matched to a gene; V was cut back by 0 bases and J by 8 bases. The DNA for the CDR3 is TGCGCCAGCAGCTTGGAGGGACAGGGGTGGGATGAGCAGTTCTTC. Translated, it gives CASSLEGQGWDEQFF.

The chain couples TRBV9 to TRBJ1-6; D ambiguous. Germline CDR1 and CDR2: SGDLS and YYNGEE. V gave up 3 bases and J gave up 4 bases, with 11 bases separating them. This CDR3 spans 15 amino acids. CDR3 DNA sequence: TGTGCCAGCAGCGCGGGCCGGGAGTATAATTCACCCCTCCACTTT. Encoded protein: CASSAGREYNSPLHF.

This clonotype occurred a few times. This chain links TRBV12-3 or TRBV12-4 with TRBJ1-2; the match to TRBD1 covers 7 bases. The CDR3 is 13 residues long. V trimming: 6 bases; J trimming: 1 base; junction bases outside the gene matches: 2. CDR3 sequence: CASRGDSNYGYTF. The CDR3 DNA follows: TGTGCCAGCAGGGGGGACAGTAACTATGGCTACACCTTC.

The genes are TRBV7-2 and TRBJ2-3; 7 bases match TRBD2. The CDR3 is 18 amino acids. The germline CDR1 and CDR2 sequences are SGHTA and FQGNSA. V dropped 5 bases and J dropped 0; count of bases not matched to a gene: 14. The CDR3 DNA sequence: TGTGCCAGCAGCCCACTTCAACGGGGAGGGCTCAGCACAGATACGCAGTATTTT. It is translated as CASSPLQRGGLSTDTQYF.

The CDR3 reads CASSSQGRDTEAFF. DNA of the CDR3: TGTGCCAGCAGCTCACAGGGGCGAGACACTGAAGCTTTCTTT. The rearrangement links TRBV7-2 to TRBJ1-1, with TRBD1 identical over 7 bases. The germline V gene has CDR1 SGHTA and CDR2 FQGNSA. V was clipped by 4 bases and J by 3 bases; unmatched bases: 5. The CDR3 loop spans 14 amino acids.

The V and J genes are TRBV5-1 and TRBJ2-3, with 8 bases matching TRBD1. Germline CDR1 is SGHRS and CDR2 is YFSETQ. Trimming cost V 6 bases and J 0 bases; bases outside gene matches: 6. The CDR3 is 15 residues long. The CDR3 coding sequence is TGCGCCAGCAACAGACAGGGGTCTAGCACAGATACGCAGTATTTT. Its translation is CASNRQGSSTDTQYF.

The sample holds many counts of this clonotype. The chain combines TRBV20-1 with TRBJ1-1, with 8 bases lining up with TRBD1. The germline V gene encodes CDR1 DFQATT and CDR2 SNEGSKA (reference sequence). The CDR3 is 13 amino acids. V was clipped by 2 bases and J by 6 bases; unmatched bases: 5. This CDR3 is CSARQGAIPEAFF. Written as DNA, the CDR3 is TGCAGTGCTAGACAGGGGGCGATCCCTGAAGCTTTCTTT.

The sample holds many counts of this clonotype. The gene calls are TRBV18 and TRBJ1-1; D may be TRBD1 (5 bases). The V gene's germline CDR1 is KGHSH and CDR2 LQKENI. This CDR3 spans 13 amino acids. The ends were cut back, 4 bases at V and 1 base at J, with 7 bases in the middle. The CDR3 is CASSRGQNTEAFF. The CDR3 DNA follows: TGTGCCAGCTCACGAGGACAGAACACTGAAGCTTTCTTT. The complete variable domain, with remaining parts taken from reference TRBV18 and TRBJ1-1, reads NAGVMQNPRHLVRRRGQEARLRCSPMKGHSHVYWYRQLPEEGLKFMVYLQKENIIDESGMPKERFSAEFPKEGPSILRIQQVVRGDSAAYFCASSRGQNTEAFFGQGTRLTVV.